The 22 T cell receptor beta chains listed next were all sequenced from one sample in a study of shared clonotypes between healthy human individuals. The method was immunoSEQ multiplex PCR; TCRdb's version includes in-frame clones alone and lacks a portion of them. The sample records roughly 2.1 million clones, more than 85% being singletons. Terminally differentiated effector memory CD45RA+ cells were excluded by CCR7 positive selection of CD45RO-negative cells. The sequenced sample was naive CD8+ T cells from PBMCs. The source of these receptors is a man younger than 35 in good health. Some clones in this sample may be carry-over from other donors' samples.

A remark on this clone: The same CDR3 arises from other DNA sequences in this sample as well. The chain joins TRBV4-1 to TRBJ2-7, with 8 nucleotides matching TRBD1. Germline assignment: CDR1 MGHRA and CDR2 YSYEKL. Losses at the gene ends were 0 bases for V and 1 base for J; bases not matched to a gene: 5. The CDR3 covers 16 residues. CDR3 DNA sequence: TGCGCCAGCAGCCAAGATAGGACAGGGACGTCCTACGAGCAGTACTTC. This sequence encodes CASSQDRTGTSYEQYF.

The DNA for the CDR3 is TGTGCCAGCAGCCCGATAGCGGGGCCCGGTTACGAGCAGTACTTC. As protein: CASSPIAGPGYEQYF. This chain connects TRBV7-9 to TRBJ2-7, with 8 positions matching TRBD2. Unmatched junction bases numbered 10, after V lost 5 bases and J lost 4 bases. CDR1 SEHNR and CDR2 FQNEAQ come from the germline V gene (reference sequence). CDR3 size: 15 residues.

This chain joins TRBV7-9 and TRBJ2-7; TRBD2 matches 12 bases. Losses at the gene ends were 5 bases for V and 6 bases for J; bases not matched to a gene: 8. This CDR3 contains 15 residues. Per germline, CDR1 SEHNR and CDR2 FQNEAQ (reference sequence). The CDR3 here is CASSAGLAGSREQYF. The CDR3 DNA sequence: TGTGCCAGCAGCGCCGGACTAGCGGGATCTCGCGAGCAGTACTTC.

The CDR3: CASSLTLTGDNEQFF. CDR3 nucleotide sequence: TGTGCCAGCAGTTTAACTCTCACAGGAGACAATGAGCAGTTCTTC. The rearrangement links TRBV27 to TRBJ2-1, with a weak D call TRBD1 (5 bases). Trimming stripped 2 bases from V and 5 bases from J, with 13 bases between. The CDR3 totals 15 residues. The germline gives CDR1 MNHEY, CDR2 SMNVEV (reference sequence).

This chain joins TRBV27 and TRBJ2-7; no definite D call. In germline, CDR1 is MNHEY, CDR2 SMNVEV (reference sequence). The CDR3 runs 14 residues. V was shortened by 4 bases and J by 3 bases, with 13 bases between the two germline ends. This chain's CDR3 is CASSSSRILYEQYF. Here the CDR3 DNA reads TGTGCCAGCAGTTCCTCGAGGATCCTCTACGAGCAGTACTTC.

The chain is built from TRBV28 and TRBJ2-1; 10 positions agree with TRBD2. In germline, CDR1 is MDHEN, CDR2 SYDVKM. V trimming: 11 bases; J trimming: 1 base; junction bases outside the gene matches: 17. The CDR3 runs to 18 residues. Here the CDR3 DNA reads TGTGCCGCTGGAAGGGGGGGGCTAGCGGGAGTGTCCTACAATGAGCAGTTCTTC. Its translation: CAAGRGGLAGVSYNEQFF.

This sequence joins TRBV7-9 and TRBJ1-5; perhaps TRBD1 as D (6 bases). The CDR3 contains 19 residues. Germline CDR1 SEHNR, CDR2 FQNEAQ (reference sequence). Trimming shortened V by 7 bases and J by 2 bases, and 27 bases separated the two germline ends. The DNA for the CDR3 is TGTGCCAGCATGCACTTGGGTTATGGGGGCAGGATTGGCAATCAGCCCCAGCATTTT. Translated: CASMHLGYGGRIGNQPQHF. Supplemented by reference TRBV7-9 and TRBJ1-5, the full variable domain reads DTGVSQNPRHKITKRGQNVTFRCDPISEHNRLYWYRQTLGQGPEFLTYFQNEAQLEKSRLLSDRFSAERPKGSFSTLEIQRTEQGDSAMYLCASMHLGYGGRIGNQPQHFGDGTRLSIL.

This chain links TRBV7-9 with TRBJ2-2, with 9 nucleotides matching TRBD1. J lost 8 bases, V lost 7 bases, and 8 bases had no gene match. From germline, CDR1 is SEHNR and CDR2 FQNEAQ (reference sequence). CDR3 length: 14 amino acids. The CDR3: CASTYGTGNGELFF. Written as DNA, the CDR3 is TGTGCCAGCACCTACGGGACAGGGAATGGGGAGCTGTTTTTT.

The chain couples TRBV27 to TRBJ2-3; 14 bases fit TRBD2. The junction had 8 bases not matched to a gene; V was cut back by 8 bases and J by 4 bases. The germline gives CDR1 MNHEY, CDR2 SMNVEV (reference sequence). The CDR3 covers 16 residues. The CDR3 sequence: CASGRLAGGPADTQYF. The CDR3 DNA is TGTGCCAGCGGCCGACTAGCGGGAGGGCCGGCAGATACGCAGTATTTT.

J is TRBJ2-1 and V is TRBV15, with 12 bases lining up with TRBD2. In germline, CDR1 is LNHNV, CDR2 YYDKDF (reference sequence). Unmatched junction bases numbered 3, after V lost 4 bases and J lost 2 bases. The CDR3 runs 16 residues. CDR3: CATSITSGGPYNEQFF. The CDR3 DNA reads as TGTGCCACCAGCATCACTAGCGGGGGGCCCTACAATGAGCAGTTCTTC.

V usage is TRBV29-1 and J usage is TRBJ2-7; D possibly corresponds to TRBD2 (6 bases). Trimming left V 5 bases short and J 3 bases short, with 14 bases between. The germline V gene has CDR1 SQVTM and CDR2 ANQGSEA. The CDR3 sequence is 13 residues long. The CDR3 spells CSVKPGDLYEQYF. DNA of the CDR3: TGCAGCGTTAAACCGGGAGACCTCTACGAGCAGTACTTC.

The chain carries TRBV10-3 and TRBJ2-1; D is ambiguous. CDR3 length equals 15 residues. Germline values: CDR1 ENHRY, CDR2 SYGVKD. The germline V and J ends were trimmed by 2 bases and 0 bases, with 8 bases remaining between them. The CDR3 protein is CAISEPGNSYNEQFF. The CDR3 DNA reads as TGTGCCATCAGTGAGCCAGGCAACTCCTACAATGAGCAGTTCTTC.

The chain employs TRBV2 and TRBJ2-7; D possibly corresponds to TRBD1 (6 bases). The CDR3 runs to 12 residues. The V gene's germline CDR1 is SNHLY and CDR2 FYNNEI. Trimming removed 4 bases from V and 6 bases from J, with 10 bases in between. CDR3 nucleotides: TGTGCCAGCAGTGCCCTAGGGGGCGAGCAGTACTTC. It yields the protein CASSALGGEQYF.

The sample holds one count of this clone. The chain is built from TRBV4-1 and TRBJ2-5, with D possibly matching TRBD2 (6 bases). Germline loops: CDR1 MGHRA, CDR2 YSYEKL. CDR3 length: 16 amino acids. V dropped 3 bases and J dropped 5 bases, with 19 bases sitting between them. CDR3 sequence (DNA): TGCGCCAGCAGCCAGTCTCCGGGACTCCTCACGGAGACCCAGTACTTC. This encodes CASSQSPGLLTETQYF.

The rearrangement links TRBV4-1 to TRBJ2-1; TRBD2 might be the D (7 bases). Trimming took off 1 base at V and 6 bases at J, with 16 bases between the two ends. Germline lookup yields CDR1 MGHRA and CDR2 YSYEKL. This CDR3 spans 16 amino acids. In DNA, the CDR3 is TGCGCCAGCAGCCAAGTAGGGGGAGGGTCCCTCAATGAGCAGTTCTTC. Its protein is CASSQVGGGSLNEQFF.

The rearrangement joins TRBV27 to TRBJ1-1, with D unclear. Trimming stripped 5 bases from V and 0 bases from J, with 13 bases between. The CDR3 has 15 amino acids. Germline lookup yields CDR1 MNHEY and CDR2 SMNVEV (reference sequence). The CDR3, as DNA: TGTGCCAGCAGTCCGTTTGACGGTTTGAACACTGAAGCTTTCTTT. It yields the protein CASSPFDGLNTEAFF.

The CDR3: CASGPFGGFNEQFF. The CDR3 region has the DNA TGTGCCAGCGGGCCCTTTGGTGGTTTCAATGAGCAGTTCTTC. V usage is TRBV7-2 and J usage is TRBJ2-1; D call uncertain. This CDR3 spans 14 amino acids. Germline CDR1 reads SGHTA; CDR2 reads FQGNSA. V lost 8 bases and J 6 bases, leaving 17 bases between the germline ends.

The chain joins TRBV6-6 to TRBJ2-3, with D perhaps given as TRBD1 or TRBD2 (6 bases each). V dropped 0 bases and J dropped 14 bases, with 18 bases sitting between them. The CDR3 length is 14 residues. Germline V lookup: CDR1 MNHNY, CDR2 SVGAGI (reference sequence). DNA for the CDR3: TGTGCCAGCAGTTACTCGTCTTTCCAGAGGGGGGTGTATTTT. This gives the protein CASSYSSFQRGVYF.

The V and J genes are TRBV7-9 and TRBJ2-1; 8 nucleotides line up with TRBD1. The V and J ends lost 0 bases and 7 bases, in that order; junction bases with no gene match: 2. Germline V gene sequence: CDR1 SEHNR, CDR2 FQNEAQ (reference sequence). This CDR3 contains 14 residues. Here the CDR3 DNA reads TGTGCCAGCAGCTTAGCAACAGGGGGTAATGAGCAGTTCTTC. Translating it yields CASSLATGGNEQFF.

The chain combines TRBV28 with TRBJ1-2; D ambiguous. This CDR3 spans 14 amino acids. Germline CDR1 is MDHEN and CDR2 is SYDVKM. Between the trimmed V and J ends, which lost 7 bases and 4 bases, there was a span of 16 bases. CDR3 sequence (DNA): TGTGCCAGCACCGCACGGCGGATTCCCTATGGCTACACCTTC. Encoded protein: CASTARRIPYGYTF.

The gene calls are TRBV25-1 and TRBJ2-1, with TRBD1 as a possible D gene (5 bases). V gave up 6 bases and J gave up 3 bases, with 12 bases separating them. Germline V lookup: CDR1 MGHDK, CDR2 SYGVNS. The CDR3 runs 14 residues. The CDR3 reads CASRPAGIYNEQFF. The CDR3 DNA follows: TGTGCCAGCAGACCGGCAGGGATCTACAATGAGCAGTTCTTC.

The sample holds one count of this clone. Other nucleotide sequences from this sample produce the same CDR3. The CDR3 protein is CASSLGGGNQPQHF. Here the CDR3 DNA reads TGTGCCAGCAGTCTAGGGGGGGGCAATCAGCCCCAGCATTTT. V and J are TRBV27 and TRBJ1-5; TRBD1 might be the D (6 bases). Germline CDR1 is MNHEY and CDR2 is SMNVEV (reference sequence). This CDR3 comprises 14 residues. V was cut by 5 bases and J by 2 bases, with 10 bases left in between.